What follows are 29 T cell receptor beta chains derived from one specimen sequenced in a study of T-cell memory formation after mild COVID-19. TCRdb reprocessed the 5' RACE reads via MiXCR and lists one record per CDR3 protein. The sample consists of 400,000 to 500,000 distinct CDR3 sequences, 20% of them appearing once. Material: PBMCs or a T cell subset sorted from them (not recorded which). The receptors derive from an adult woman who had mild COVID-19 (a few samples of this study predate the infection). Cell type and time point are not known.

The CDR3 loop reads CASRAGAENIQYF. The CDR3 DNA follows: TGTGCCAGCAGAGCAGGGGCTGAGAACATTCAGTACTTC. The chain carries TRBV9 and TRBJ2-4; perhaps TRBD1 as D (6 bases). V shed 5 bases and J shed 7 bases, with 13 bases lying between them. This CDR3 region has 13 residues. Germline lookup yields CDR1 SGDLS and CDR2 YYNGEE.

This clonotype was observed a few times. The gene calls are TRBV21-1 and TRBJ1-1. TRBV21-1 is a listed pseudogene. The CDR3 spans 11 residues. The CDR3 DNA reads TGTGCCAGCAGTAATAGGGAGGCGGCTTCCTTT. Protein product: CASSNREAASF.

A few counts support this clonotype. This chain links TRBV6-2 or TRBV6-3 with TRBJ1-1, with D possibly matching TRBD1 (5 bases). This CDR3 is 14 amino acids long. Germline V gives CDR1 MNHEY, CDR2 SVGEGT. The V end lost 2 bases, the J end lost 6 bases, and 13 bases lay between the germline ends. The CDR3 sequence is CASSYIQGPPEAFF. The CDR3 DNA reads TGTGCCAGCAGTTACATCCAGGGACCCCCTGAAGCTTTCTTT.

The chain employs TRBV24-1 and TRBJ1-1; 9 bases are shared with TRBD1. From germline, CDR1 is KGHDR and CDR2 SFDVKD. The CDR3 contains 15 residues. Trimming took 6 bases from V and 1 from J; bases not matched to a gene: 5. CDR3 sequence: CATSPGTGRNTEAFF. CDR3 in DNA: TGTGCCACCAGTCCTGGGACAGGGAGGAACACTGAAGCTTTCTTT.

The CDR3 here is CSADRGFYGYTF. CDR3 coding DNA: TGCAGCGCAGACAGGGGGTTCTATGGCTACACCTTC. The chain combines TRBV29-1 with TRBJ1-2; the match to TRBD1 covers 9 bases. The CDR3 runs 12 residues. V shed 7 bases, J shed 4 bases, and the junction held 4 bases outside the gene matches. Germline lookup yields CDR1 SQVTM and CDR2 ANQGSEA.

This clonotype has a count of ten or more. One end of the junction varies from germline; a read error may be responsible. The chain recombines TRBV7-7 with TRBJ1-2, with a weak D call TRBD1 (6 bases). The CDR3 contains 16 residues. The germline V gene encodes CDR1 SSHAT and CDR2 FNYEAQ (reference sequence). The CDR3 DNA reads as TGTGCTAGCACTTCGGGGAAGGACAGCCAACTCTATGGCTACACCTTC. Residues: CASTSGKDSQLYGYTF.

Only a few counts were recorded for this clonotype. The chain combines TRBV7-2 with TRBJ1-5, with a tentative D call TRBD1 (5 bases). This CDR3 region has 15 residues. Trimming stripped 1 base from V and 4 bases from J, with 11 bases between. Germline V gene data show CDR1 as SGHTA and CDR2 as FQGNSA. The DNA for the CDR3 is TGTGCCAGCAGCTTAGTAGCAGGGCAGAATCAGCCCCAGCATTTT. Its protein is CASSLVAGQNQPQHF. The whole variable domain, remainder taken from reference TRBV7-2 and TRBJ1-5, is GAGVSQSPSNKVTEKGKDVELRCDPISGHTALYWYRQSLGQGLEFLIYFQGNSAPDKSGLPSDRFSAERTGGSVSTLTIQRTQQEDSAVYLCASSLVAGQNQPQHFGDGTRLSIL.

This clonotype has a handful of counts. This chain links TRBV4-1 with TRBJ1-2; unclear D gene. Trimming cost V 1 base and J 3 bases, with 15 bases left between them. CDR3 length equals 16 residues. Germline CDR1 reads MGHRA; CDR2 reads YSYEKL. The CDR3 reads CASSQATSPRDYGYTF. The CDR3 DNA reads TGCGCCAGCAGCCAAGCAACATCACCGAGGGACTATGGCTACACCTTC.

This clonotype was seen a handful of times. J is TRBJ2-1 and V is TRBV4-2; perhaps TRBD2 as D (5 bases). The V and J ends lost 5 bases and 0 bases respectively, with 14 bases between them. The CDR3 covers 16 residues. Per germline, CDR1 LGHNA and CDR2 YNFKEQ. CDR3 region: CASSFSVGSSYNEQFF. CDR3 nucleotide sequence: TGTGCCAGCAGCTTCTCCGTAGGGAGCTCCTACAATGAGCAGTTCTTC.

This chain uses TRBV20-1 with TRBJ2-2; D unresolved. CDR3 length: 13 amino acids. Germline CDR1 reads DFQATT; CDR2 reads SNEGSKA (reference sequence). Deletions cut 5 bases from V and 7 bases from J, with 14 bases between. The CDR3 sequence: CSAQGLGNGELFF. CDR3 coding DNA: TGCAGTGCTCAAGGGCTTGGTAACGGGGAGCTGTTTTTT.

The chain joins TRBV18 to TRBJ1-5; D gene uncertain. The CDR3 loop spans 15 amino acids. CDR1 and CDR2 (germline): KGHSH, LQKENI. Trimming stripped 3 bases from V and 3 bases from J, with 12 bases between. The CDR3 coding sequence is TGTGCCAGCTCACCTTCTCCAGGACTCAATCAGCCCCAGCATTTT. Translated: CASSPSPGLNQPQHF.

This clonotype showed up just a few times. The V and J genes are TRBV10-3 and TRBJ2-5; 12 positions match TRBD2. V dropped 11 bases and J dropped 5; count of bases not matched to a gene: 12. The length of the CDR3 is 15 residues. CDR1 and CDR2 from the germline V gene are ENHRY and SYGVKD. The CDR3 DNA reads TGTGCCGCCTCCCCGGGACTAGCGGGCTTGGAGACCCAGTACTTC. This translates into CAASPGLAGLETQYF.

This clonotype came up a few times. The chain employs TRBV7-2 and TRBJ2-1; D call uncertain. V was trimmed by 2 bases and J by 9 bases, leaving 8 bases between them. This CDR3 contains 12 residues. Germline V lookup: CDR1 SGHTA, CDR2 FQGNSA. CDR3 region: CASSLSRREQFF. CDR3 DNA sequence: TGTGCCAGCAGCTTATCCAGGCGTGAGCAGTTCTTC.

This chain connects TRBV6-5 to TRBJ2-7; 10 bases agree with TRBD1. Trimming took 2 bases from V and 3 from J; bases not matched to a gene: 1. CDR1 and CDR2 from the germline V gene are MNHEY and SVGAGI. CDR3 length: 14 amino acids. As DNA, the CDR3 is TGTGCCAGCAGTTACGGGACAGGGGTCTACGAGCAGTACTTC. This encodes CASSYGTGVYEQYF.

As DNA, the CDR3 is TGCGCCAGCAGCCCGGGACAGGCGTCGAGGGAGCAGTACTTC. Its protein product is CASSPGQASREQYF. The V and J genes are TRBV4-3 and TRBJ2-7; 8 nucleotides align to TRBD1. The V and J ends lost 4 bases and 7 bases, in that order; junction bases with no gene match: 9. From germline, CDR1 is LGHNA and CDR2 YSLEER. CDR3 length: 14 residues.

The chain combines TRBV5-5 with TRBJ1-1, with D hard to call. The length of the CDR3 is 12 residues. From germline, CDR1 is SGHKS and CDR2 YYEKEE (reference sequence). V was shortened by 4 bases and J by 6 bases, with 10 bases between the two germline ends. In DNA, the CDR3 is TGTGCCAGCAGCCGTGCCATGTCTGAAGCTTTCTTT. It translates to CASSRAMSEAFF.

V usage is TRBV12-3 or TRBV12-4 and J usage is TRBJ2-2; D may be TRBD1 (6 bases). V lost 4 bases and J lost 6, with 18 bases in between. The CDR3 has 16 residues. The CDR3 spells CASSSPDRLWSGELFF. The CDR3, as DNA: TGTGCCAGCAGTTCCCCTGACAGGTTATGGTCCGGGGAGCTGTTTTTT.

The CDR3 DNA follows: TGTGCCAGCAGCCAAGATTCGACAGTCACTGAAGCTTTCTTT. Translating gives CASSQDSTVTEAFF. This sequence joins TRBV3-1 and TRBJ1-1, with a tentative D call TRBD1 (5 bases). The V gene lost 0 bases and the J gene lost 4 bases, with 9 bases spanning the gap. This CDR3 contains 14 residues. The germline V gene encodes CDR1 LGHDT and CDR2 YNNKEL (reference sequence). Using reference TRBV3-1 and TRBJ1-1 for the parts outside the CDR3, the full variable domain is DTAVSQTPKYLVTQMGNDKSIKCEQNLGHDTMYWYKQDSKKFLKIMFSYNNKELIINETVPNRFSPKSPDKAHLNLHINSLELGDSAVYFCASSQDSTVTEAFFGQGTRLTVV.

The rearrangement links TRBV12-3 or TRBV12-4 to TRBJ2-3, with TRBD2 identical over 7 bases. The junction had 7 bases not matched to a gene; V was cut back by 2 bases and J by 5 bases. CDR3 length equals 15 residues. CDR3 region: CASSLLVGRLDTQYF. CDR3 nucleotide sequence: TGTGCCAGCAGTTTACTCGTCGGGAGGTTAGATACGCAGTATTTT.

The sample holds a few counts of this clonotype. V and J are TRBV21-1 and TRBJ2-5; the table's D gene call, TRBD1, was not cross checked with the DNA. TRBV21-1 constitutes a pseudogene. This CDR3 has 16 residues. Written as DNA, the CDR3 is TGTGCCAGCAGCAAAAGCACTTCGACAGGGTGGGAGACCCAGTACTTC. It specifies CASSKSTSTGWETQYF.

V is TRBV6-5 and J is TRBJ2-5; 8 nucleotides align to TRBD2. The junction had 3 bases not matched to a gene; V was cut back by 2 bases and J by 4 bases. There are 14 residues in the CDR3. CDR1 is MNHEY and CDR2 is SVGAGI in the germline V gene. The chain's CDR3 is CASSYRAGGETQYF. CDR3 nucleotide sequence: TGTGCCAGCAGTTACAGGGCGGGGGGAGAGACCCAGTACTTC.

This chain connects TRBV30 to TRBJ2-2; TRBD2 matches at 7 bases. Unmatched junction bases numbered 8, after V lost 5 bases and J lost 8 bases. This CDR3 region has 13 residues. In germline, CDR1 is GTSNPN, CDR2 SVGIG (reference sequence). The CDR3 DNA reads as TGTGCCTGGTCTCAGCGGGGCCCAGGGGAGCTGTTTTTT. Residues: CAWSQRGPGELFF.

This clonotype was recorded a few times. The rearrangement uses TRBV29-1 and TRBJ2-3; a possible D gene is TRBD1 (7 bases). The germline V gene has CDR1 SQVTM and CDR2 ANQGSEA. CDR3 size: 17 residues. With 4 bases removed from V and 1 base from J, the gap between germline ends came to 21 bases. In nucleotides, the CDR3 is TGCAGCGTTGCGGTGTTAGGAGGGGGCGCTGGCACAGATACGCAGTATTTT. Translation: CSVAVLGGGAGTDTQYF.

The gene calls are TRBV6-5 and TRBJ2-1, with 10 bases matching TRBD2. Looked up from germline, CDR1 is MNHEY and CDR2 is SVGAGI. Losses at the gene ends were 7 bases for V and 4 bases for J; bases not matched to a gene: 7. The CDR3 sequence is 15 residues long. The CDR3 DNA reads TGTGCCAGCAATGCCGGGACTAGCGTATACAATGAGCAGTTCTTC. Translating gives CASNAGTSVYNEQFF.

The chain is built from TRBV13 and TRBJ2-5; weak D call: TRBD2 (7 bases). The germline V and J ends were trimmed by 0 bases and 1 base, with 12 bases remaining between them. Germline-derived CDR1 and CDR2 are PRHDT and FYEKMQ (reference sequence). This CDR3 contains 16 residues. CDR3 sequence (DNA): TGTGCCAGCAGCTTAGGAGTAAGGGGGGGCCAAGAGACCCAGTACTTC. This codes for CASSLGVRGGQETQYF. The full variable domain, in which reference TRBV13 and TRBJ2-5 provide the parts outside the CDR3, is AAGVIQSPRHLIKEKRETATLKCYPIPRHDTVYWYQQGPGQDPQFLISFYEKMQSDKGSIPDRFSAQQFSDYHSELNMSSLELGDSALYFCASSLGVRGGQETQYFGPGTRLLVL.

This clonotype occurred a few times. The chain links TRBV7-2 to TRBJ2-2, with 9 positions matching TRBD1. Germline assignment: CDR1 SGHTA and CDR2 FQGNSA. With V trimmed by 2 bases and J by 1 base, 5 bases remained unmatched. The CDR3 has 17 amino acids. DNA for the CDR3: TGTGCCAGCAGCTTATTGTTGGGACAGGGGAACACCGGGGAGCTGTTTTTT. This gives the protein CASSLLLGQGNTGELFF.

This clonotype was seen many times. The chain is built from TRBV7-8 and TRBJ2-2, with 7 bases fitting TRBD1. This CDR3 has 17 residues. Germline CDR1 SGHVS, CDR2 FQNEAQ. This CDR3 is CAITLIQGNVHTGELFF. In nucleotides, the CDR3 is TGTGCAATTACACTTATACAGGGGAACGTTCACACCGGGGAGCTGTTTTTT.

The chain employs TRBV10-3 and TRBJ2-3; 8 nucleotides agree with TRBD1. Per the germline V gene, CDR1 is ENHRY and CDR2 is SYGVKD. The CDR3 has 20 amino acids. Trimming cost V 7 bases and J 2 bases; bases outside gene matches: 23. The CDR3 here is CAIKGPQGAFRELDTDTQYF. CDR3 DNA: TGTGCCATCAAAGGACCCCAGGGGGCATTTCGGGAGTTGGACACAGATACGCAGTATTTT.

This chain uses TRBV30 with TRBJ2-7; no reliable D call. The CDR3 is 11 residues long. Germline V CDR1 and CDR2: GTSNPN, SVGIG (reference sequence). The germline V and J ends were trimmed by 1 base and 7 bases, with 8 bases remaining between them. CDR3 loop: CAWSADGEQYF. CDR3 nucleotide sequence: TGTGCCTGGAGTGCGGACGGAGAGCAGTACTTC.